This note documents a single T cell receptor beta chain sequence. Researchers prepared the TCRbeta library using unique molecular identifiers, the study reports. TCRdb re-derived calls from the PCR reads in MiXCR, one entry per CDR3 protein. Among over 550,000 distinct CDR3 sequences listed, about 10% were seen once. The data were taken from a study of T-cell reconstitution after alpha-beta-depleted transplantation in children. Germline CDR1 and CDR2: SGHTA and FQGNSA. V was shortened by 0 bases and J by 3 bases, with 9 bases between the two germline ends. This CDR3 contains 15 residues. The receptor comes from a human donor who donated a stem cell graft to a child with acute myeloid leukemia. The J gene is TRBJ2-1, the V gene TRBV7-2; D is unresolved. Sequencing used PBMCs from the stem cell graft donor, obtained from the stem cell graft. The CDR3 loop is CASSLASGNYNEQFF. CDR3 bases: TGTGCCAGCAGCTTAGCGTCTGGAAACTACAATGAGCAGTTCTTC. Variable domain in full (rest from reference TRBV7-2 and TRBJ2-1): GAGVSQSPSNKVTEKGKDVELRCDPISGHTALYWYRQSLGQGLEFLIYFQGNSAPDKSGLPSDRFSAERTGGSVSTLTIQRTQQEDSAVYLCASSLASGNYNEQFFGPGTRLTVL.